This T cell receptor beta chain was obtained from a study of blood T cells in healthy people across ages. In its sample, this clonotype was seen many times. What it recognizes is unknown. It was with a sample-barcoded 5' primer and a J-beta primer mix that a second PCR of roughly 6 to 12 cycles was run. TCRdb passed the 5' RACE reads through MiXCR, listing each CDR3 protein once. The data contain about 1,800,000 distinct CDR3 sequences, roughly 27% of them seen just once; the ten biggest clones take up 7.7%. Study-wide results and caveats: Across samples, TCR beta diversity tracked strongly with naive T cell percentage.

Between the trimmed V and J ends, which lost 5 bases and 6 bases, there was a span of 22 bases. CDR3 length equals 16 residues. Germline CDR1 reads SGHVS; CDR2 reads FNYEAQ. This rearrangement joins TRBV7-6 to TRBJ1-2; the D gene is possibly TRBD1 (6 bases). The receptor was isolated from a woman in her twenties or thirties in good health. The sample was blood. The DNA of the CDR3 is TGTGCCAGCAGCGACCGGCTAGACGGGGGGCAGGATGGCTACACCTTC. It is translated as CASSDRLDGGQDGYTF. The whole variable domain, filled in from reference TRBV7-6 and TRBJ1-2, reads GAGVSQSPRYKVTKRGQDVALRCDPISGHVSLYWYRQALGQGPEFLTYFNYEAQQDKSGLPNDRFSAERPEGSISTLTIQRTEQRDSAMYRCASSDRLDGGQDGYTFGSGTRLTVV.